This T cell receptor (beta chain) emerged from a study of cytomegalovirus exposure and HLA in healthy donors. The PCR employed 60 Vbeta primers together with 13 Jbeta primers. The method was immunoSEQ multiplex PCR; TCRdb's version includes in-frame clones alone and lacks a portion of them. The repertoire includes 190,000 or so clones, under 85% of them detected once, and around 1.5% sits in the top ten. Germline V gene sequence: CDR1 GTSNPN, CDR2 SVGIG (reference sequence). V shed 4 bases, J shed 7 bases, and the junction held 12 bases outside the gene matches. This CDR3 is built from 15 residues. This receptor was taken from a man aged 45-65 years in good health and CMV-seronegative. The genes are TRBV30 and TRBJ2-3, with 9 bases aligning to TRBD2. Sequencing input: PBMCs. Here the CDR3 DNA reads TGTGCCTGGATTCGTGCGGGAGGGGCCCAGTATACGCAGTATTTT. Protein sequence: CAWIRAGGAQYTQYF.